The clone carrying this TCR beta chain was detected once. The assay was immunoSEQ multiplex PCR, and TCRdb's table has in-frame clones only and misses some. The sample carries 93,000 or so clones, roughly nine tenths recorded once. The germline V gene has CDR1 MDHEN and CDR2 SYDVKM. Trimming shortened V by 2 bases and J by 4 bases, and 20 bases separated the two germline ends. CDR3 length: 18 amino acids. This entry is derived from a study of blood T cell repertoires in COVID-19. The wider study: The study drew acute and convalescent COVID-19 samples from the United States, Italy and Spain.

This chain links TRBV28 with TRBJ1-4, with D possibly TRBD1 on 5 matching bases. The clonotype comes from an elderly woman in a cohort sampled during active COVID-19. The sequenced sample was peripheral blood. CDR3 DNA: TGTGCCAGCAGTTTAGGGGGGTCCTTGGGGATTCGTAATGAAAAACTGTTTTTT. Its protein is CASSLGGSLGIRNEKLFF.